The 26 T cell receptor beta chains below come from one sample, sequenced in a study of blood T cells in healthy people across ages. A sample-barcoded 5' primer and a J-beta primer mix were used in a second PCR of roughly 7 to 11 cycles. MiXCR, run by TCRdb on the 5' RACE reads, gives a single entry per CDR3 protein. This sample has approximately 1,700,000 distinct CDR3 sequences, with roughly 43% found just once. What was sequenced was blood. The receptor set was obtained from a human donor in good health.

The chain recombines TRBV20-1 with TRBJ1-5; 8 bases agree with TRBD1. CDR3 length equals 19 residues. CDR1 is DFQATT and CDR2 is SNEGSKA in the germline V gene (reference sequence). Trimming at V came to 7 bases and at J to 2 bases, leaving 22 bases not matched to a gene. This CDR3 is CSVSDRAKATGVGNQPQHF. CDR3 DNA: TGCAGTGTTTCGGACAGGGCGAAGGCTACGGGGGTTGGCAATCAGCCCCAGCATTTT.

The J gene is TRBJ1-2, the V gene TRBV5-5, with D possibly matching TRBD1 (5 bases). There are 14 residues in the CDR3. CDR1 and CDR2 from the germline V gene are SGHKS and YYEKEE (reference sequence). Trimming left V 5 bases short and J 4 bases short, with 15 bases between. CDR3 in DNA: TGTGCCAGCAGATCCTCGGGGGAGGGCTATGGCTACACCTTC. It encodes CASRSSGEGYGYTF.

The chain links TRBV7-8 to TRBJ1-2; the D gene is possibly TRBD1 (6 bases). Per the germline V gene, CDR1 is SGHVS and CDR2 is FQNEAQ. Trimming removed 5 bases from V and 5 bases from J, with 30 bases in between. The CDR3 extends over 19 amino acids. CDR3 amino acids: CASSPSSTRGGRGIYGYTF. For the CDR3, the DNA is TGTGCCAGCAGCCCATCCTCCACCCGAGGGGGACGGGGGATTTATGGCTACACCTTC. The whole variable domain, filled in from reference TRBV7-8 and TRBJ1-2, reads GAGVSQSPRYKVAKRGQDVALRCDPISGHVSLFWYQQALGQGPEFLTYFQNEAQLDKSGLPSDRFFAERPEGSVSTLKIQRTQQEDSAVYLCASSPSSTRGGRGIYGYTFGSGTRLTVV.

This clonotype was found a few times. The V call is TRBV10-3, the J call TRBJ2-7; D may be TRBD2 (5 bases). The CDR3 has 11 residues. CDR1 and CDR2 (germline): ENHRY, SYGVKD. V was clipped by 10 bases and J by 5 bases, with 12 bases between them. CDR3 sequence (DNA): TGTGCCACAGGAGGTCTTGACGAGCAGTACTTC. Its translation is CATGGLDEQYF.

The V call is TRBV27, the J call TRBJ2-7, with 7 bases identical to TRBD2. V was pared by 5 bases and J by 5 bases, with 12 bases of the junction left unmatched. Germline assignment: CDR1 MNHEY and CDR2 SMNVEV (reference sequence). The CDR3 consists of 15 residues. The CDR3 DNA is TGTGCCAGCAGTCCCCAAGCGGGGTTCGTCGACGAGCAGTACTTC. Residues: CASSPQAGFVDEQYF.

This clonotype has more than one count but fewer than ten. The chain couples TRBV19 to TRBJ1-2; 10 nucleotides match TRBD1. This CDR3 is built from 15 residues. The germline gives CDR1 LNHDA, CDR2 SQIVND (reference sequence). The trim removed 8 bases at V and 5 bases at J, leaving 11 bases unmatched. This CDR3 is CASGDPGQGKYGYTF. The CDR3 region has the DNA TGTGCCAGTGGAGACCCGGGACAGGGGAAATATGGCTACACCTTC.

This sequence joins TRBV10-3 and TRBJ1-1; D is perhaps TRBD1 (6 bases). V gave up 0 bases and J gave up 1 base, with 15 bases separating them. Germline CDR1 is ENHRY and CDR2 is SYGVKD. The length of the CDR3 is 17 residues. CDR3 sequence: CAISESHRTAENTEAFF. The CDR3 DNA follows: TGTGCCATCAGTGAGTCACATCGGACAGCCGAGAACACTGAAGCTTTCTTT.

The V gene is TRBV20-1, the J gene TRBJ1-1; no definite D call. CDR3 length: 16 residues. Germline loops: CDR1 DFQATT, CDR2 SNEGSKA (reference sequence). Trimming took 1 base from V and 1 from J, leaving 16 bases between them. CDR3 protein: CSARVGGYRRNTEAFF. In nucleotides, the CDR3 is TGCAGTGCTAGAGTAGGTGGGTACAGACGGAACACTGAAGCTTTCTTT.

Comment on this clonotype: A much larger clone differs from this one at a single base, so this may be a read error. The chain couples TRBV6-2 or TRBV6-3 to TRBJ2-6, with D tentatively TRBD1 (6 bases). The CDR3 contains 15 residues. Germline CDR1 reads MNHEY; CDR2 reads SVGEGT. This CDR3 reads CASSYRTAGANVRTF. The CDR3 bases are TGTGCCAGCAGTTACAGGACAGCTGGGGCCAACGTCCGGACTTTC.

This clonotype was picked up a small number of times. The V and J genes are TRBV6-2 or TRBV6-3 and TRBJ2-3; TRBD2 matches 7 bases. The germline gives CDR1 MNHEY, CDR2 SVGEGT. This CDR3 contains 14 residues. Losses at the gene ends were 6 bases for V and 2 bases for J; bases not matched to a gene: 5. The CDR3 sequence: CASRGGADTDTQYF. CDR3 DNA: TGTGCCAGCAGGGGAGGGGCGGACACAGATACGCAGTATTTT.

The CDR3 coding sequence is TGTGCCAGCAGGACTAGCGGGGGGTATGAGACCTACAATGAGCAGTTCTTC. Residues: CASRTSGGYETYNEQFF. The chain carries TRBV12-3 or TRBV12-4 and TRBJ2-1, with TRBD2 identical over 13 bases. The CDR3 loop spans 17 amino acids. Unmatched junction bases numbered 7, after V lost 6 bases and J lost 2 bases.

The sample holds a few counts of this clonotype. This sequence joins TRBV4-3 and TRBJ2-7, with a weak D call TRBD1 (5 bases). The CDR3 has 16 amino acids. V dropped 0 bases and J dropped 0 bases, with 12 bases sitting between them. Germline V gives CDR1 LGHNA, CDR2 YSLEER. This CDR3 reads CASSQEAGHSSYEQYF. DNA of the CDR3: TGCGCCAGCAGCCAAGAGGCAGGGCATAGCTCCTACGAGCAGTACTTC.

This clonotype was seen only a few times. V and J are TRBV2 and TRBJ1-4; D unresolved. The CDR3 extends over 11 amino acids. Trimming removed 5 bases at V and 10 bases at J, with 8 bases between. Germline CDR1 reads SNHLY; CDR2 reads FYNNEI. The CDR3 sequence: CASSTFRKLFF. In DNA, the CDR3 is TGTGCCAGCAGTACCTTTCGAAAACTGTTTTTT. The full variable domain, in which reference TRBV2 and TRBJ1-4 provide the parts outside the CDR3, is EPEVTQTPSHQVTQMGQEVILRCVPISNHLYFYWYRQILGQKVEFLVSFYNNEISEKSEIFDDQFSVERPDGSNFTLKIRSTKLEDSAMYFCASSTFRKLFFGSGTQLSVL.

The V call is TRBV20-1, the J call TRBJ2-1; D is perhaps TRBD1 or TRBD2 (6 bases each). This CDR3 is built from 14 residues. Per germline, CDR1 DFQATT and CDR2 SNEGSKA (reference sequence). V was pared by 4 bases and J by 10 bases, with 20 bases between. CDR3 sequence: CSAMGGLRGHEQFF. The CDR3 bases are TGCAGTGCTATGGGGGGACTTCGGGGGCACGAGCAGTTCTTC.

The rearrangement uses TRBV7-9 and TRBJ1-1; no reliable D call. Germline V gives CDR1 SEHNR, CDR2 FQNEAQ (reference sequence). This CDR3 is 14 amino acids long. V was trimmed by 10 bases and J by 4 bases, leaving 19 bases between them. The CDR3 sequence: CATLRLPRPTEAFF. In DNA form, the CDR3 reads TGTGCCACCTTACGACTACCTAGACCCACTGAAGCTTTCTTT.

V and J are TRBV5-1 and TRBJ1-1; perhaps TRBD1 as D (5 bases). The CDR3 has 15 amino acids. Per germline, CDR1 SGHRS and CDR2 YFSETQ. V lost 1 base and J 3 bases, leaving 13 bases between the germline ends. The CDR3 loop is CASSLRPGTYTEAFF. As DNA, the CDR3 is TGCGCCAGCAGCTTGCGTCCAGGGACTTACACTGAAGCTTTCTTT.

On this clonotype: It may be a read error: a sequence one base away is much more abundant. The rearrangement links TRBV7-3 to TRBJ2-1; 8 bases align to TRBD2. Germline CDR1 reads SGHTA; CDR2 reads FQGTGA. The CDR3 has 12 residues. The DNA for the CDR3 is TGTGCCGGCAGCTCCCGGGGGGGGGAGCAGTTCTTC. Its translation: CAGSSRGGEQFF.

This clonotype has more than one count but fewer than ten. This rearrangement joins TRBV7-2 to TRBJ1-2; D possibly corresponds to TRBD1 (5 bases). CDR1 is SGHTA and CDR2 is FQGNSA in the germline V gene. The CDR3 has 13 residues. The V end lost 5 bases, the J end lost 8 bases, and 15 bases lay between the germline ends. CDR3 sequence (DNA): TGTGCCAGCAGCCCAAGGGCAGGGCACGGCTACACCTTC. Its protein is CASSPRAGHGYTF. Looking up the rest from reference TRBV7-2 and TRBJ1-2 gives the full variable domain: GAGVSQSPSNKVTEKGKDVELRCDPISGHTALYWYRQSLGQGLEFLIYFQGNSAPDKSGLPSDRFSAERTGGSVSTLTIQRTQQEDSAVYLCASSPRAGHGYTFGSGTRLTVV.

A word on this clonotype: One end of the junction does not line up with germline, which may come from a read error. The rearrangement uses TRBV6-5 and TRBJ2-7; TRBD1 matches 8 bases. The CDR3 is 15 amino acids. CDR1 and CDR2 from the germline V gene are MNHEY and SVGAGI. CDR3 region: CTSSRGTGLSYEQYF. The CDR3 nucleotides read TGTACCAGCAGCCGGGGGACAGGACTTTCCTACGAGCAGTACTTC.

V gene TRBV7-2 combines with J gene TRBJ2-1; TRBD2 agrees at 12 bases. There are 17 residues in the CDR3. In germline, CDR1 is SGHTA, CDR2 FQGNSA. Germline trimming cut 10 bases from V and 0 bases from J; bases unmatched to any gene: 10. The CDR3 region has the DNA TGTGCCACGGAGGAACTAGCGGGGGGTTACTCCTACAATGAGCAGTTCTTC. Translating gives CATEELAGGYSYNEQFF.

This clonotype came up a few times. The genes are TRBV20-1 and TRBJ2-5, with 7 bases that match TRBD1. With 4 bases clipped from V and 4 bases from J, the junction kept 21 bases outside the gene matches. Germline CDR1 reads DFQATT; CDR2 reads SNEGSKA (reference sequence). This CDR3 is built from 18 residues. CDR3 coding DNA: TGCAGTGCTACGCGAATCGGACAGGACCTCTTAAGGGGAGAGACCCAGTACTTC. Residues: CSATRIGQDLLRGETQYF.

This clonotype came up a few times. CDR3 nucleotide sequence: TGTGCCAGCAGCTCGACGCTATACTGGACTAGAGGGACAGATACGCAGTATTTT. Its translation: CASSSTLYWTRGTDTQYF. The chain has TRBV7-2 and TRBJ2-3, with 7 positions matching TRBD2. CDR3 length: 18 residues. Germline V gives CDR1 SGHTA, CDR2 FQGNSA. V lost 4 bases to trimming and J lost 3 bases; unmatched junction nucleotides: 16.

The chain couples TRBV20-1 to TRBJ2-6; no definite D call. This CDR3 is 14 amino acids long. Germline V gene lookup returns CDR1 DFQATT and CDR2 SNEGSKA (reference sequence). Between the trimmed V and J ends, which lost 6 bases and 0 bases, there was a span of 9 bases. The CDR3 loop is CSAPESSGANVLTF. CDR3 nucleotide sequence: TGCAGTGCCCCAGAAAGCTCTGGGGCCAACGTCCTGACTTTC.

V is TRBV10-3 and J is TRBJ2-7, with 12 bases that match TRBD2. The CDR3 sequence is 15 residues long. V was pared by 6 bases and J by 1 base, with 4 bases of the junction left unmatched. CDR1 is ENHRY and CDR2 is SYGVKD in the germline V gene. Here the CDR3 reads CAISCTSGGSYEQYF. DNA for the CDR3: TGTGCCATCAGCTGCACTAGCGGGGGGTCCTACGAGCAGTACTTC.

This clonotype has a handful of counts. The chain employs TRBV6-1 and TRBJ2-1; D is uncertain. The V end was cut by 8 bases, the J end by 8 bases, with 28 bases between. Germline lookup yields CDR1 MNHNS and CDR2 SASEGT. The CDR3 spans 17 residues. The CDR3 here is CASVDPMRGRPFDEQFF. CDR3 coding DNA: TGTGCCAGCGTGGACCCCATGAGAGGACGTCCCTTCGATGAGCAGTTCTTC.

The genes are TRBV7-9 and TRBJ1-4, with 10 positions matching TRBD1. V shed 5 bases, J shed 7 bases, and the junction held 10 bases outside the gene matches. Germline CDR1 and CDR2: SEHNR and FQNEAQ (reference sequence). This CDR3 contains 16 residues. Written as DNA, the CDR3 is TGTGCCAGCAGCCCGGGACAGGGGACCCTGGGTGAAAAACTGTTTTTT. Translation gives CASSPGQGTLGEKLFF.